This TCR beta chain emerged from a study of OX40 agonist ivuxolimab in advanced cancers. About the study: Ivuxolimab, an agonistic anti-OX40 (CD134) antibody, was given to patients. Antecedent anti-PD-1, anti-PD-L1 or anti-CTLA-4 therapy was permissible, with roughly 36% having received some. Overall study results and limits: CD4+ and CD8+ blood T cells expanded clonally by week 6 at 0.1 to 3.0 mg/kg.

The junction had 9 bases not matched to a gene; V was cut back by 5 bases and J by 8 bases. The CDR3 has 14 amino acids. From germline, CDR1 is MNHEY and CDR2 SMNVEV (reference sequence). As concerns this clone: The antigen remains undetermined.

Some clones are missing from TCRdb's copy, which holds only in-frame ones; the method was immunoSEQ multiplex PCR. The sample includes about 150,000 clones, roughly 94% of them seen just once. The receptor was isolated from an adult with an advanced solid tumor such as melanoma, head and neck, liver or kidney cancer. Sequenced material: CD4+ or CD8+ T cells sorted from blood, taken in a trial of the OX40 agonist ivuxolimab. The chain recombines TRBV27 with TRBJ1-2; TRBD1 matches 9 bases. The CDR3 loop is CASSQWTGARGYTF. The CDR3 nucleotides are TGTGCCAGCAGTCAATGGACAGGGGCAAGAGGCTACACCTTC.